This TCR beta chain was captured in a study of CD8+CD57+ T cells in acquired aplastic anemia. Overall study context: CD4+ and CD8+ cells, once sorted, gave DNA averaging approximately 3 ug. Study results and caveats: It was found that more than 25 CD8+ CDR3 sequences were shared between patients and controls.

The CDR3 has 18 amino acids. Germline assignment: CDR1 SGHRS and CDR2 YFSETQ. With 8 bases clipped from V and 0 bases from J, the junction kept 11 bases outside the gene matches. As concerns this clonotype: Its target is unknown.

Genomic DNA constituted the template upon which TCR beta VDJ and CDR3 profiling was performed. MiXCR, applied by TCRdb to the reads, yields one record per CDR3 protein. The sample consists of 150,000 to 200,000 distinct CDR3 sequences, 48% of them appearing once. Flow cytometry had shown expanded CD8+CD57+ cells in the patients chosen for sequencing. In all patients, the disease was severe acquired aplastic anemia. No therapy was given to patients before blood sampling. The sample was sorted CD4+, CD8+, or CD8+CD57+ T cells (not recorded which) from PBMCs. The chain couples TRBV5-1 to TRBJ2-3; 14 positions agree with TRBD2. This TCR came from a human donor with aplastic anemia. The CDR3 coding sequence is TGCGCCAGTAGGGGACTAGCGGGAGTTTCCACTAGCACAGATACGCAGTATTTT. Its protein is CASRGLAGVSTSTDTQYF.